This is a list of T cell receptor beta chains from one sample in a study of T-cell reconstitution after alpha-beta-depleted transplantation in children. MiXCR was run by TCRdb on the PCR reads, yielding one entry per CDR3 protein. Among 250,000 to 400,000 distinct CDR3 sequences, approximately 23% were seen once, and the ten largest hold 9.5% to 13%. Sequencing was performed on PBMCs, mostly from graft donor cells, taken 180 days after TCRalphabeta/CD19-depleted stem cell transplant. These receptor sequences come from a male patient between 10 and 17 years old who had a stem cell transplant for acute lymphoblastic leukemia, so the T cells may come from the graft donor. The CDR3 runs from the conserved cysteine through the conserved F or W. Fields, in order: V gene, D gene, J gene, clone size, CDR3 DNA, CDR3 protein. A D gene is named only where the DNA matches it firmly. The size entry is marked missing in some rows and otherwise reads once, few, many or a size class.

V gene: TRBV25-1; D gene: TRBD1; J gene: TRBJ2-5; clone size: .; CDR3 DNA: TGTGCCAGCAGTCGACAGGGATGGGAGACCCAGTACTTC; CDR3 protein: CASSRQGWETQYF
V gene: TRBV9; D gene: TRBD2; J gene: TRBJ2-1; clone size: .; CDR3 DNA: TGTGCCAGCAGCGTAGGAAAAGGGACTAGCGGCTCCTACAATGAGCAGTTCTTC; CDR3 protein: CASSVGKGTSGSYNEQFF
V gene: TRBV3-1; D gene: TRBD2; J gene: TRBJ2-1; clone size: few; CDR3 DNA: TGTGCCAGCAGCCAAGATCTCGGGCTAGCGGGAGGGACTGGGTTCTTC; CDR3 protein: CASSQDLGLAGGTGFF
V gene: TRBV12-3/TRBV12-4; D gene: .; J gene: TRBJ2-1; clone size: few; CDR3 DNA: TGTGCCAGCACTACGTGGAATGAGCAGTTCTTC; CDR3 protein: CASTTWNEQFF
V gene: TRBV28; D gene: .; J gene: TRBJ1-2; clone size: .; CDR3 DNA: TGTGCCAGCAGTTTGGCGTCGAACGGACACTATGGCTACACCTTC; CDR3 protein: CASSLASNGHYGYTF
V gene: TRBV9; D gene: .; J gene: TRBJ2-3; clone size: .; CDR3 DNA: TGTGCCAGCAGCCTTAGAGACAGCGCCCGCACAGATACGCAGTATTTT; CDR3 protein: CASSLRDSARTDTQYF
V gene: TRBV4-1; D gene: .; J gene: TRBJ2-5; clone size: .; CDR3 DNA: TGCGCCAGCAGCCATCCCCGATGGGGAGAGACCCAGTACTTC; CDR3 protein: CASSHPRWGETQYF
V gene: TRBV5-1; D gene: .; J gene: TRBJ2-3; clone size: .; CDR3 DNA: TGCGCCAGCAAAGGCGGAACCAACACAGATACGCAGTATTTT; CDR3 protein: CASKGGTNTDTQYF
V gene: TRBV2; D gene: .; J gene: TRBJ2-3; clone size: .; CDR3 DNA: TGTGCCAGCAGTTCTCTAGGGGATTTT; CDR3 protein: CASSSLGDF
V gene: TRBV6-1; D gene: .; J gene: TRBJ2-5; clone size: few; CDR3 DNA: TGTGCCAGCAGCTCCCCCGGGACTGGGCAAGAGACCCAGTACTTC; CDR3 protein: CASSSPGTGQETQYF
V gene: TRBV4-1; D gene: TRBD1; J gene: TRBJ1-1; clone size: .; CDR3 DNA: TGCGCCAGCAGCCATCCAGGGGGGAGGAACACTGAAGCTTTCTTT; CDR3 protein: CASSHPGGRNTEAFF
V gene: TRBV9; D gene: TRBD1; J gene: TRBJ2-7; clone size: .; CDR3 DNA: TGTGCCAGCAGCTCGGGACAGAGAATCCCCTACGAGCAGTACTTC; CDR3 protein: CASSSGQRIPYEQYF
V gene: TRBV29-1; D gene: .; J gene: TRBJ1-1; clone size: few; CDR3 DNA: TGCAGCGTTGGCCCCCTGACCAAAGTGGCTTTCTTT; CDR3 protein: CSVGPLTKVAFF
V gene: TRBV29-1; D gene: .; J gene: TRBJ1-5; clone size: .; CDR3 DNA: TGCAGCGGAACCACAGGGATGGGTCAGCCCCAGCATTTT; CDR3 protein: CSGTTGMGQPQHF
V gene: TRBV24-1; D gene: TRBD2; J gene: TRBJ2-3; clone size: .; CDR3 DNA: TGTGCCACCAGTGATTTGGGGACTAGCGGGAGCACAGATACGCAGTATTTT; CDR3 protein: CATSDLGTSGSTDTQYF
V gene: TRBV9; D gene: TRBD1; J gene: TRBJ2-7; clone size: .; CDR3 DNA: TGTGCCAGCAGCCTCAACAAGGGGACAGGGACCTACGAGCAGTACTTC; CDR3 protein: CASSLNKGTGTYEQYF
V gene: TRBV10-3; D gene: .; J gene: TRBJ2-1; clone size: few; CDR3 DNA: TGTGCCATCAGTGTAAGGGGTCCTCAGGTTCCTAATGAGCAGTTCTTC; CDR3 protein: CAISVRGPQVPNEQFF
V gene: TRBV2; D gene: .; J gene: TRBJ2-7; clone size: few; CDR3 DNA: TGTGCCAGCGATGCAACGGGGGAGCAGTACTTC; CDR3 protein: CASDATGEQYF
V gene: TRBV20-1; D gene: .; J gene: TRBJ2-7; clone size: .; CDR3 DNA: TGCAGTGCTAGTTACTACGAGCAGTACTTC; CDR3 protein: CSASYYEQYF
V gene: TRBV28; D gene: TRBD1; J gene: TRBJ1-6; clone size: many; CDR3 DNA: TGTGCCAGCAGTTCCCCAGGGGGCGCAATGGTAGATTCACCCCTCCACTTT; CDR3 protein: CASSSPGGAMVDSPLHF
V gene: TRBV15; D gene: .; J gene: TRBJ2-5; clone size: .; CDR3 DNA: TGTGCCACCAGCAGAGTCTTAATTAGCGGAAACCAAGAGACCCAGTACTTC; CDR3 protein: CATSRVLISGNQETQYF
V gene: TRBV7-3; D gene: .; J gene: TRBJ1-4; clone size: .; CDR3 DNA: TGTGCCAGCAGCTTAACAGGCAGATCAAGTAATGAAAAACTGTTTTTT; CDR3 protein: CASSLTGRSSNEKLFF
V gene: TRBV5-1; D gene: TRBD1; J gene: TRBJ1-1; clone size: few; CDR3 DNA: TGCGCCAGCAGCTTGGAGGGGACAGGGTACACTGAAGCTTTCTTT; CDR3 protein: CASSLEGTGYTEAFF
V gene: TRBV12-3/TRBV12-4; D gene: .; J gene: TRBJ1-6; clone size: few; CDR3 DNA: TGTGCCAGCAGCACGACCGCGGTGGGGGCACCCCTCCACTTT; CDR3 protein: CASSTTAVGAPLHF